Listed here are 27 T cell receptor beta chains from one sample, sequenced in a study of glioma-infiltrating T cells after dendritic cell vaccination. Assay: immunoSEQ multiplex PCR; the TCRdb copy retains only in-frame clones and omits some. Of about 50,000 clones in the sample, about 89% were seen once. Specified time point: after dendritic cell vaccination, including at tumor progression/relapse. This sample comprised blood, obtained after dendritic cell vaccination. The source is a human donor with glioblastoma.

This chain links TRBV19 with TRBJ2-1, with 7 bases identical to TRBD1. Unmatched junction bases numbered 11, after V lost 3 bases and J lost 9 bases. Germline V gives CDR1 LNHDA, CDR2 SQIVND (reference sequence). CDR3 length: 15 residues. The CDR3: CASSMARGRSFEQFF. As DNA, the CDR3 is TGTGCCAGTAGTATGGCGAGGGGGCGGTCCTTTGAGCAGTTCTTC.

The chain combines TRBV29-1 with TRBJ1-2; TRBD1 matches at 9 bases. Trimming at V came to 6 bases and at J to 2 bases, leaving 4 bases not matched to a gene. The CDR3 contains 13 residues. Looked up from germline, CDR1 is SQVTM and CDR2 is ANQGSEA. CDR3 DNA sequence: TGCAGCGTAGGACAGGGGATAAACTATGGCTACACCTTC. Protein sequence: CSVGQGINYGYTF. The full variable domain, in which reference TRBV29-1 and TRBJ1-2 provide the parts outside the CDR3, is SAVISQKPSRDICQRGTSLTIQCQVDSQVTMMFWYRQQPGQSLTLIATANQGSEATYESGFVIDKFPISRPNLTFSTLTVSNMSPEDSSIYLCSVGQGINYGYTFGSGTRLTVV.

This clone appeared a single time. The chain recombines TRBV6-1 with TRBJ1-2, with TRBD1 as a possible D gene (5 bases). Germline CDR1 and CDR2: MNHNS and SASEGT. The CDR3 sequence is 13 residues long. Trimming cost V 6 bases and J 4 bases, with 12 bases left between them. The CDR3 sequence: CASSGHDLYGYTF. The CDR3 DNA is TGTGCCAGCAGCGGACACGACCTCTATGGCTACACCTTC.

V gene TRBV10-2 combines with J gene TRBJ1-2; 7 bases map to TRBD1. From germline, CDR1 is WSHSY and CDR2 SAAADI. The CDR3 is made up of 13 amino acids. Trimming took 3 bases from V and 4 from J; bases not matched to a gene: 2. The DNA for the CDR3 is TGCGCCAGCAGTGACTGGACAGGCTATGGCTACACCTTC. Encoded protein: CASSDWTGYGYTF.

The chain employs TRBV5-1 and TRBJ1-4; D is perhaps TRBD1 (5 bases). The ends were cut back, 3 bases at V and 0 bases at J, with 12 bases in the middle. Germline V gene sequence: CDR1 SGHRS, CDR2 YFSETQ. The CDR3 covers 16 residues. CDR3 loop: CASSSGGYATNEKLFF. DNA for the CDR3: TGCGCCAGCAGCTCCGGGGGGTATGCAACTAATGAAAAACTGTTTTTT. The whole variable domain, filled in from reference TRBV5-1 and TRBJ1-4, reads KAGVTQTPRYLIKTRGQQVTLSCSPISGHRSVSWYQQTPGQGLQFLFEYFSETQRNKGNFPGRFSGRQFSNSRSEMNVSTLELGDSALYLCASSSGGYATNEKLFFGSGTQLSVL.

The chain joins TRBV9 to TRBJ1-1, with 8 bases identical to TRBD1. Germline V gives CDR1 SGDLS, CDR2 YYNGEE. CDR3 length: 14 residues. With V trimmed by 0 bases and J by 2 bases, 0 bases remained unmatched. DNA for the CDR3: TGTGCCAGCAGCGTAGCAGGGGGCAACACTGAAGCTTTCTTT. Amino acid sequence: CASSVAGGNTEAFF.

The chain recombines TRBV4-1 with TRBJ2-5; D uncertain. The DNA end is more similar to TRBJ2-7, so the J call may be wrong. Germline V gene sequence: CDR1 MGHRA, CDR2 YSYEKL. This CDR3 spans 13 amino acids. The CDR3 loop is CASSQKLSYEQYF. In DNA, the CDR3 is TGCGCCAGCAGCCAGAAGCTTTCCTACGAGCAGTACTTC.

The V call is TRBV9, the J call TRBJ2-1, with 8 bases lining up with TRBD2. Trimming at V came to 4 bases and at J to 9 bases, leaving 12 bases not matched to a gene. Germline CDR1 is SGDLS and CDR2 is YYNGEE. The CDR3 is 15 residues long. CDR3 loop: CASSPDPGLAFEQFF. The DNA for the CDR3 is TGTGCCAGCAGCCCAGACCCCGGACTAGCATTTGAGCAGTTCTTC.

Concerning this clone itself: This CDR3 is also generated by other DNA sequences in the sample. This chain uses TRBV4-1 with TRBJ2-3, with TRBD2 as a possible D gene (5 bases). V dropped 2 bases and J dropped 2 bases, with 11 bases sitting between them. The CDR3 consists of 15 residues. Germline V gene data show CDR1 as MGHRA and CDR2 as YSYEKL. Here the CDR3 reads CASSQLGASTDTQYF. In DNA, the CDR3 is TGCGCCAGCAGCCAATTGGGAGCCTCCACAGATACGCAGTATTTT.

V and J are TRBV6-1 and TRBJ2-1, with D possibly being TRBD2 (6 bases). The V gene's germline CDR1 is MNHNS and CDR2 SASEGT. The CDR3 spans 17 residues. Trimming cost V 4 bases and J 0 bases, with 16 bases left between them. The CDR3 sequence is CASSVTGRESSYNEQFF. CDR3 sequence (DNA): TGTGCCAGCAGTGTGACGGGGCGGGAAAGCTCCTACAATGAGCAGTTCTTC.

The CDR3 nucleotides are TGTGCCAGCAGTTACGACAGACCTGGGGCCAACGTCCTGACTTTC. This sequence encodes CASSYDRPGANVLTF. This chain links TRBV6-5 with TRBJ2-6; a possible D gene is TRBD1 (5 bases). The V gene's germline CDR1 is MNHEY and CDR2 SVGAGI. Trimming removed 2 bases from V and 2 bases from J, with 7 bases in between. The CDR3 loop spans 15 amino acids.

This chain connects TRBV7-3 to TRBJ2-1, with D perhaps matching TRBD1 (5 bases). V was pared by 0 bases and J by 4 bases, with 13 bases between. CDR3 length: 16 residues. Germline CDR1 reads SGHTA; CDR2 reads FQGTGA. The chain's CDR3 is CASSLTGPGVYNEQFF. DNA of the CDR3: TGTGCCAGCAGCTTAACGGGGCCGGGTGTGTACAATGAGCAGTTCTTC.

This chain joins TRBV5-1 and TRBJ2-7; the match to TRBD1 covers 7 bases. The CDR3 has 17 amino acids. V trimming: 4 bases; J trimming: 2 bases; junction bases outside the gene matches: 15. Looked up from germline, CDR1 is SGHRS and CDR2 is YFSETQ. DNA of the CDR3: TGCGCCAGCAGCCTCTCCGAACAGGGGAATGTCCCCTACGAGCAGTACTTC. It specifies CASSLSEQGNVPYEQYF.

This chain joins TRBV5-5 and TRBJ1-1; D may be TRBD1 (6 bases). From germline, CDR1 is SGHKS and CDR2 YYEKEE (reference sequence). The V end lost 0 bases, the J end lost 1 base, and 10 bases lay between the germline ends. The length of the CDR3 is 15 residues. The CDR3 spells CASSLDRVANTEAFF. In nucleotides, the CDR3 is TGTGCCAGCAGCTTGGACAGGGTTGCGAACACTGAAGCTTTCTTT.

This chain joins TRBV10-3 and TRBJ1-2, with a possible D match to TRBD1 (5 bases). The CDR3 length is 14 residues. Per germline, CDR1 ENHRY and CDR2 SYGVKD. V lost 2 bases to trimming and J lost 13 bases, with 20 bases between them. In DNA form, the CDR3 reads TGTGCCATCAGTGAGGCGAGTGACAGTGCACCCCTCACCTTC. Residues: CAISEASDSAPLTF.

This chain links TRBV19 with TRBJ1-4; D gene unclear. The V gene's germline CDR1 is LNHDA and CDR2 SQIVND (reference sequence). Trimming cost V 7 bases and J 7 bases, with 16 bases left between them. This CDR3 comprises 14 residues. The CDR3 sequence is CASMAAGRSEKLFF. CDR3 DNA sequence: TGTGCCAGTATGGCGGCGGGGAGGAGTGAAAAACTGTTTTTT. The full variable domain, rest sourced from reference TRBV19 and TRBJ1-4, is DGGITQSPKYLFRKEGQNVTLSCEQNLNHDAMYWYRQDPGQGLRLIYYSQIVNDFQKGDIAEGYSVSREKKESFPLTVTSAQKNPTAFYLCASMAAGRSEKLFFGSGTQLSVL.

The genes are TRBV7-2 and TRBJ2-1; D might be TRBD2 (7 bases). Germline values: CDR1 SGHTA, CDR2 FQGNSA. Trimming removed 1 base from V and 12 bases from J, with 19 bases in between. The CDR3 has 15 amino acids. CDR3 coding DNA: TGTGCCAGCAGCTTAGTCCTATCGGGGGGCTTCGGGCAGTTCTTC. Translating it yields CASSLVLSGGFGQFF. The full variable domain, completed using reference TRBV7-2 and TRBJ2-1, is GAGVSQSPSNKVTEKGKDVELRCDPISGHTALYWYRQSLGQGLEFLIYFQGNSAPDKSGLPSDRFSAERTGGSVSTLTIQRTQQEDSAVYLCASSLVLSGGFGQFFGPGTRLTVL.

This chain links TRBV9 with TRBJ1-1; TRBD1 agrees at 7 bases. V shed 3 bases, J shed 4 bases, and the junction held 6 bases outside the gene matches. This CDR3 has 14 residues. Germline V gives CDR1 SGDLS, CDR2 YYNGEE. For the CDR3, the DNA is TGTGCCAGCAGCGCGGTACAGGGGCTCACTGAAGCTTTCTTT. It specifies CASSAVQGLTEAFF.

The chain recombines TRBV4-2 with TRBJ2-3, with 14 positions matching TRBD2. The length of the CDR3 is 18 residues. V lost 4 bases, J lost 5 bases, and 11 bases stayed unmatched. Looked up from germline, CDR1 is LGHNA and CDR2 is YNFKEQ. Here the CDR3 reads CASSRRRETSGRVDTQYF. The CDR3 region has the DNA TGTGCCAGCAGCCGTCGAAGGGAGACTAGCGGGAGGGTAGATACGCAGTATTTT.

The chain links TRBV20-1 to TRBJ1-2; the match to TRBD1 covers 8 bases. The germline V gene encodes CDR1 DFQATT and CDR2 SNEGSKA (reference sequence). This CDR3 comprises 11 residues. J gave up 10 bases and V 6 bases, and 7 bases lay outside the gene matches. The CDR3 DNA sequence: TGCAGTGCCACCCAGGGACAGGCCTACACCTTC. It translates to CSATQGQAYTF.

The genes are TRBV27 and TRBJ1-4; perhaps TRBD1 as D (6 bases). The CDR3 is 17 amino acids. The V gene's germline CDR1 is MNHEY and CDR2 SMNVEV (reference sequence). The V gene lost 3 bases and the J gene lost 1 base, with 15 bases spanning the gap. Here the CDR3 reads CASSLGQGSVTNEKLFF. Here the CDR3 DNA reads TGTGCCAGCAGTTTGGGGCAGGGGAGTGTAACTAATGAAAAACTGTTTTTT.

This sequence joins TRBV28 and TRBJ1-5, with unresolved D. Germline CDR1 and CDR2: MDHEN and SYDVKM. The CDR3 totals 13 residues. V was shortened by 7 bases and J by 7 bases, with 14 bases between the two germline ends. CDR3 in amino acids: CASTTGLRQPQHF. The CDR3 DNA reads as TGTGCCAGCACCACTGGTTTGAGACAGCCCCAGCATTTT. Combining the CDR3 with reference TRBV28 and TRBJ1-5 gives the whole variable domain DVKVTQSSRYLVKRTGEKVFLECVQDMDHENMFWYRQDPGLGLRLIYFSYDVKMKEKGDIPEGYSVSREKKERFSLILESASTNQTSMYLCASTTGLRQPQHFGDGTRLSIL.

This sequence joins TRBV6-6 and TRBJ2-1; 7 bases map to TRBD1. This CDR3 spans 16 amino acids. Germline CDR1 reads MNHNY; CDR2 reads SVGAGI (reference sequence). V trimming: 10 bases; J trimming: 4 bases; junction bases outside the gene matches: 16. CDR3 sequence: CATEPLATGVYNEQFF. CDR3 bases: TGTGCCACCGAGCCCTTGGCTACAGGGGTATACAATGAGCAGTTCTTC.

On this clone itself: A read error may account for a junction end that differs from germline. As DNA, the CDR3 is TGTGCCAGCAGCCTCTCCCAGGACAGGGACAGAGACTTC. It yields the protein CASSLSQDRDRDF. This sequence joins TRBV7-2 and TRBJ2-7, with 8 bases aligning to TRBD1. This CDR3 contains 13 residues. CDR1 and CDR2 (germline): SGHTA, FQGNSA. The full variable domain, its missing parts supplied by reference TRBV7-2 and TRBJ2-7, is GAGVSQSPSNKVTEKGKDVELRCDPISGHTALYWYRQSLGQGLEFLIYFQGNSAPDKSGLPSDRFSAERTGGSVSTLTIQRTQQEDSAVYLCASSLSQDRDRDFGPGTRLTVT.

This clone appeared a few times. This chain connects TRBV6-1 to TRBJ1-4; D possibly corresponds to TRBD1 (5 bases). The ends were cut back, 1 base at V and 8 bases at J, with 14 bases in the middle. Germline V gives CDR1 MNHNS, CDR2 SASEGT. CDR3 size: 15 residues. CDR3 sequence: CASSEGSGVGEKLFF. The CDR3 DNA follows: TGTGCCAGCAGTGAAGGGTCGGGGGTAGGGGAAAAACTGTTTTTT.

The V and J genes are TRBV29-1 and TRBJ1-1; no definite D call. Germline loops: CDR1 SQVTM, CDR2 ANQGSEA. CDR3 length: 12 amino acids. CDR3 nucleotide sequence: TGCAGTGCCCGGGAGATGGGGTGGGAAGCTTTCTTT. Translating gives CSAREMGWEAFF. Full variable domain (rest looked up from reference TRBV29-1 and TRBJ1-1): SAVISQKPSRDICQRGTSLTIQCQVDSQVTMMFWYRQQPGQSLTLIATANQGSEATYESGFVIDKFPISRPNLTFSTLTVSNMSPEDSSIYLCSAREMGWEAFFGQGTRLTVV.

The V and J genes are TRBV15 and TRBJ2-7; D may be TRBD1 (6 bases). Germline CDR1 and CDR2: LNHNV and YYDKDF (reference sequence). The V end was cut by 0 bases, the J end by 3 bases, with 9 bases between. The CDR3 contains 14 residues. The CDR3 DNA reads TGTGCCACCAGCAGAGACGGACAGATCTACGAGCAGTACTTC. This gives the protein CATSRDGQIYEQYF.